This TCR beta chain was observed in a study of cytomegalovirus exposure and HLA in healthy donors. Donors in the study were healthy people who gave bone marrow. Trimming removed 6 bases at V and 7 bases at J, with 13 bases between. The CDR3 has 13 residues. Germline V gene data show CDR1 as MDHEN and CDR2 as SYDVKM. The PCR had 60 Vbeta and 13 Jbeta primers. Here immunoSEQ multiplex PCR was the method, and the copy in TCRdb shows in-frame clones only, minus some. Of 120,000 to 150,000 clones in the sample, roughly 87% were seen once. Source material: PBMCs. This sequence joins TRBV28 and TRBJ1-5, with D tentatively TRBD1 (6 bases). The TCR originated in a man younger than 45 in good health and CMV-seropositive. The CDR3 nucleotides read TGTGCCAGCAGCTCCCATGGACAGCAGCCCCAGCATTTT. Encoded protein: CASSSHGQQPQHF.